This T cell receptor beta chain was profiled in a study of cytomegalovirus exposure and HLA in healthy donors. Study details: Roughly 180 million T cells yielded 100 million or so unique TCR beta sequences, as an earlier analysis found. General study results and limits: TCR beta chains associated with HLA were, in a later analysis, more clonally expanded than equally common others. The authors later linked a missense DCLRE1C variant to TCR beta V- and J-gene trimming.

A remark on this clone: Antigen: not known.

CDR1 is SGHDT and CDR2 is YYEEEE in the germline V gene. This CDR3 region has 12 residues. Trimming stripped 3 bases from V and 11 bases from J, with 14 bases between. Primers for the PCR totalled 60 Vbeta and 13 Jbeta. TCRdb's table, derived via immunoSEQ multiplex PCR, lists solely in-frame clones and lacks some. The table lists some 130,000 clones, around 80% of them singletons. Donors likely had unrecorded immune exposures despite being nominally healthy when sampled. The receptor was derived from a woman between 35 and 50 years old in good health and CMV-seronegative. The J gene is TRBJ1-1, the V gene TRBV5-6; TRBD1 might be the D (6 bases). The sample was PBMCs. The chain's CDR3 is CASSWSRQGAFF. The DNA of the CDR3 is TGTGCCAGCAGCTGGTCCCGGCAGGGGGCTTTCTTT.